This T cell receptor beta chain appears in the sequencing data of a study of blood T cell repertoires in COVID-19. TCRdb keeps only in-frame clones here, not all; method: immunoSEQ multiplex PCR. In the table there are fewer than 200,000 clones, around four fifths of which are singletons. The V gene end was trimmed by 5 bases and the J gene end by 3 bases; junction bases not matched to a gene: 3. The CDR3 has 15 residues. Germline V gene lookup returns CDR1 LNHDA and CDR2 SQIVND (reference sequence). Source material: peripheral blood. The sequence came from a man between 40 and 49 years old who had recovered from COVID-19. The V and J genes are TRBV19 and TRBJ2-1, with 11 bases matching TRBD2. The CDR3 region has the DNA TGTGCCAGTAGTCCCCTAGCGGGGGGCTACAATGAGCAGTTCTTC. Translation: CASSPLAGGYNEQFF.